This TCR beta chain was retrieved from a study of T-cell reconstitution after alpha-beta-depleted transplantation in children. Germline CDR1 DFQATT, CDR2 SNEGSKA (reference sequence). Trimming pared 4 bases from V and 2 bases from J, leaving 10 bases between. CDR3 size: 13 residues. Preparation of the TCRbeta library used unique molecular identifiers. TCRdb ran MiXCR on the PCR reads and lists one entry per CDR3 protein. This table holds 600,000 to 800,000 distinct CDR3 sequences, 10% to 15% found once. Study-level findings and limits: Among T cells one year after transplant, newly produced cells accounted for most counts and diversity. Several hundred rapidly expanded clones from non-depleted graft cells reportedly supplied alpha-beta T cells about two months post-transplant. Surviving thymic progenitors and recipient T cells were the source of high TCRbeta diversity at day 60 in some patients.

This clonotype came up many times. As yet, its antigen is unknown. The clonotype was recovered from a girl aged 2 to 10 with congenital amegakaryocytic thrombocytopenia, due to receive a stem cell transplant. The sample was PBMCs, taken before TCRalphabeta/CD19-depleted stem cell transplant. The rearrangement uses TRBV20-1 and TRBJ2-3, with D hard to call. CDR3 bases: TGCAGTGCTACTGGACGGGCCACAGATACGCAGTATTTT. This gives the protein CSATGRATDTQYF.